These 24 T cell receptor beta chains originate from one sample sequenced in a study of blood T cell repertoires in COVID-19. The method was immunoSEQ multiplex PCR; TCRdb's version includes in-frame clones alone and lacks a portion of them. The repertoire holds approximately 210,000 clones, more than 75% seen once, with about 1.9% in the top ten. The sequencing sample was made of peripheral blood. The source of these receptors is a man between 35 and 55 years old with active or convalescent COVID-19.

The V and J genes are TRBV15 and TRBJ1-5; D gene ambiguous. CDR1 is LNHNV and CDR2 is YYDKDF in the germline V gene (reference sequence). Trimming left V 0 bases short and J 7 bases short, with 10 bases between. CDR3 length: 14 amino acids. CDR3 protein: CATSRDSGGQPQHF. CDR3 bases: TGTGCCACCAGCAGAGATTCGGGCGGGCAGCCCCAGCATTTT.

The chain recombines TRBV6-5 with TRBJ1-5; D unresolved. The CDR3 totals 11 residues. Germline V lookup: CDR1 MNHEY, CDR2 SVGAGI. The V end lost 8 bases, the J end lost 2 bases, and 4 bases lay between the germline ends. The CDR3 protein is CASSGNQPQHF. The CDR3, as DNA: TGTGCCAGCTCGGGCAATCAGCCCCAGCATTTT.

A single count supports this clone. CDR3 DNA: TGTGCCAGCAGCTTGGCCAGGGGGTATAATTCACCCCTCCACTTT. Protein product: CASSLARGYNSPLHF. This chain joins TRBV7-9 and TRBJ1-6, with TRBD1 matching over 7 bases. Germline values: CDR1 SEHNR, CDR2 FQNEAQ (reference sequence). The length of the CDR3 is 15 residues. Trimming took 3 bases from V and 4 from J; bases not matched to a gene: 3. The whole variable domain, filled in from reference TRBV7-9 and TRBJ1-6, reads DTGVSQNPRHKITKRGQNVTFRCDPISEHNRLYWYRQTLGQGPEFLTYFQNEAQLEKSRLLSDRFSAERPKGSFSTLEIQRTEQGDSAMYLCASSLARGYNSPLHFGNGTRLTVT.

This chain uses TRBV3-1 (or the pseudogene TRBV3-2) with TRBJ1-2; D unclear. CDR1 LGHDT and CDR2 YNNKEL come from the germline V gene (reference sequence). Trimming left V 4 bases short and J 0 bases short, with 12 bases between. The CDR3 consists of 15 residues. The CDR3 bases are TGTGCCAGCAGCCCCGACTTCCACGCTAACTATGGCTACACCTTC. It yields the protein CASSPDFHANYGYTF.

This clone came up a few times. This chain uses TRBV5-1 with TRBJ1-2, with 7 positions matching TRBD1. Germline CDR1 is SGHRS and CDR2 is YFSETQ. CDR3 size: 15 residues. Unmatched junction bases numbered 13, after V lost 4 bases and J lost 7 bases. CDR3: CASSGTGVGQSGYTF. The DNA for the CDR3 is TGCGCCAGCAGCGGGACCGGGGTGGGACAGTCTGGCTACACCTTC.

This sequence joins TRBV6-2 or TRBV6-3 and TRBJ2-2; 7 nucleotides align to TRBD2. V shed 0 bases and J 0 bases; nucleotides not matched to a gene: 4. Germline V lookup: CDR1 MNHEY, CDR2 SVGEGT. This CDR3 has 17 residues. CDR3 sequence (DNA): TGTGCCAGCAGTTACTCGATGGGGGGGGCGAACACCGGGGAGCTGTTTTTT. Encoded protein: CASSYSMGGANTGELFF.

The gene calls are TRBV28 and TRBJ1-2, with D tentatively TRBD1 (6 bases). The CDR3 spans 12 residues. V dropped 10 bases and J dropped 1 base, with 10 bases sitting between them. Germline CDR1 is MDHEN and CDR2 is SYDVKM. The CDR3 DNA is TGTGCCACCCAGGGGTTTAACTATGGCTACACCTTC. This translates into CATQGFNYGYTF.

The V gene is TRBV19, the J gene TRBJ1-2, with a possible D match to TRBD1 (5 bases). CDR1 and CDR2 from the germline V gene are LNHDA and SQIVND (reference sequence). V was shortened by 1 base and J by 7 bases, with 13 bases between the two germline ends. The CDR3 totals 14 residues. DNA of the CDR3: TGTGCCAGTAGTATAGCTAGGGGCGGCGTTGGCTACACCTTC. This translates into CASSIARGGVGYTF.

This chain links TRBV20-1 with TRBJ2-7; D is unresolved. The germline gives CDR1 DFQATT, CDR2 SNEGSKA (reference sequence). V was cut by 1 base and J by 3 bases, with 4 bases left in between. This CDR3 region has 11 residues. CDR3 residues: CSARAGYEQYF. The DNA for the CDR3 is TGCAGTGCTAGAGCGGGCTACGAGCAGTACTTC.

The CDR3 here is CASSSITGTGGYGYTF. Here the CDR3 DNA reads TGTGCCAGCAGTTCGATAACCGGGACAGGGGGCTATGGCTACACCTTC. The V and J genes are TRBV28 and TRBJ1-2; 11 bases align to TRBD1. Germline loops: CDR1 MDHEN, CDR2 SYDVKM. CDR3 length: 16 amino acids. V was pared by 4 bases and J by 4 bases, with 8 bases of the junction left unmatched.

The rearrangement joins TRBV19 to TRBJ2-7, with D possibly matching TRBD2 (5 bases). This CDR3 comprises 11 residues. V was cut by 5 bases and J by 7 bases, with 9 bases left in between. The germline V gene encodes CDR1 LNHDA and CDR2 SQIVND (reference sequence). The CDR3 reads CASSLRREQYF. DNA of the CDR3: TGTGCCAGTAGTCTACGGAGGGAGCAGTACTTC. The whole variable domain, remainder taken from reference TRBV19 and TRBJ2-7, is DGGITQSPKYLFRKEGQNVTLSCEQNLNHDAMYWYRQDPGQGLRLIYYSQIVNDFQKGDIAEGYSVSREKKESFPLTVTSAQKNPTAFYLCASSLRREQYFGPGTRLTVT.

This clone has a handful of counts. The rearrangement links TRBV6-1 to TRBJ2-7; 7 positions match TRBD1. Germline V gene lookup returns CDR1 MNHNS and CDR2 SASEGT. This CDR3 region has 15 residues. Losses at the gene ends were 1 base for V and 0 bases for J; bases not matched to a gene: 3. CDR3 nucleotides: TGTGCCAGCAGTGAAGAGGGGGCGAGCTCCTACGAGCAGTACTTC. This codes for CASSEEGASSYEQYF.

CDR3 in amino acids: CASSLGQGTYEQYF. DNA of the CDR3: TGTGCCAGCAGCTTAGGCCAGGGAACCTACGAGCAGTACTTC. This chain uses TRBV11-3 with TRBJ2-7; the D gene is possibly TRBD1 (5 bases). Per the germline V gene, CDR1 is SGHNT and CDR2 is YENEEA. The CDR3 length is 14 residues. The germline V and J ends were trimmed by 1 base and 2 bases, with 9 bases remaining between them.

This clone was counted a single time. V usage is TRBV6-5 and J usage is TRBJ2-7; 11 bases map to TRBD2. V lost 6 bases and J lost 2; bases outside the gene matches: 6. Germline V gene sequence: CDR1 MNHEY, CDR2 SVGAGI. There are 15 residues in the CDR3. CDR3 region: CASSTGTSGTYEQYF. The CDR3, as DNA: TGTGCCAGCAGCACCGGGACTAGCGGAACCTACGAGCAGTACTTC.

V usage is TRBV28 and J usage is TRBJ2-7; D is unresolved. The CDR3 consists of 15 residues. The V and J ends lost 8 bases and 1 base respectively, with 18 bases between them. CDR1 is MDHEN and CDR2 is SYDVKM in the germline V gene. In nucleotides, the CDR3 is TGTGCCAGCCTGCCCTCGTCAGAGGTATCCTACGAGCAGTACTTC. Translation gives CASLPSSEVSYEQYF.

The gene calls are TRBV29-1 and TRBJ2-5; D gene ambiguous. Trimming took off 7 bases at V and 4 bases at J, with 13 bases between the two ends. The length of the CDR3 is 12 residues. CDR1 is SQVTM, CDR2 ANQGSEA, per germline. In DNA, the CDR3 is TGCAGCGGAGGTCTCCAAGGAGAGACCCAGTACTTC. Encoded protein: CSGGLQGETQYF.

The V call is TRBV29-1, the J call TRBJ1-2, with D possibly matching TRBD1 (5 bases). The CDR3 covers 12 residues. The V and J ends lost 5 bases and 8 bases respectively, with 15 bases between them. The germline gives CDR1 SQVTM, CDR2 ANQGSEA. CDR3 bases: TGCAGCGTTTACGGGACTTTCATGGGCTACACCTTC. Amino acid sequence: CSVYGTFMGYTF. Combining the CDR3 with reference TRBV29-1 and TRBJ1-2 gives the whole variable domain SAVISQKPSRDICQRGTSLTIQCQVDSQVTMMFWYRQQPGQSLTLIATANQGSEATYESGFVIDKFPISRPNLTFSTLTVSNMSPEDSSIYLCSVYGTFMGYTFGSGTRLTVV.

The chain links TRBV28 to TRBJ1-5, with TRBD1 as a possible D gene (6 bases). This CDR3 is 13 amino acids long. The V gene's germline CDR1 is MDHEN and CDR2 SYDVKM. Trimming took 6 bases from V and 7 from J, leaving 13 bases between them. DNA for the CDR3: TGTGCCAGCAGCCCGCCAGGGGCCCAGCCCCAGCATTTT. Translated, it gives CASSPPGAQPQHF.

The chain links TRBV28 to TRBJ2-7; D is unclear. V lost 1 base and J lost 12, with 19 bases in between. Germline lookup yields CDR1 MDHEN and CDR2 SYDVKM. This CDR3 has 14 residues. CDR3 bases: TGTGCCAGCAGTTTATCAGGCCAGCCGTTGTTACCGTACTTC. It yields the protein CASSLSGQPLLPYF.

This clone was counted a single time. J is TRBJ2-2 and V is TRBV7-2; D might be TRBD2 (6 bases). Germline lookup yields CDR1 SGHTA and CDR2 FQGNSA. The CDR3 consists of 16 residues. The V end was cut by 1 base, the J end by 4 bases, with 13 bases between. The CDR3: CASSLDGLQSTGELFF. As DNA, the CDR3 is TGTGCCAGCAGCTTAGACGGACTACAAAGCACCGGGGAGCTGTTTTTT. Filled out from reference TRBV7-2 and TRBJ2-2, the complete variable domain reads GAGVSQSPSNKVTEKGKDVELRCDPISGHTALYWYRQSLGQGLEFLIYFQGNSAPDKSGLPSDRFSAERTGGSVSTLTIQRTQQEDSAVYLCASSLDGLQSTGELFFGEGSRLTVL.

This rearrangement joins TRBV28 to TRBJ1-2; 8 bases match TRBD1. The CDR3 is 15 residues long. Germline CDR1 is MDHEN and CDR2 is SYDVKM. The V and J ends lost 2 bases and 5 bases, in that order; junction bases with no gene match: 7. In DNA, the CDR3 is TGTGCCAGCAGTTTAGGGTACAGGGGGAATTATGGCTACACCTTC. Translated: CASSLGYRGNYGYTF.

The rearrangement joins TRBV6-6 to TRBJ2-3; 8 positions match TRBD2. The CDR3 totals 15 residues. CDR1 is MNHNY, CDR2 SVGAGI, per germline (reference sequence). Trimming at V came to 7 bases and at J to 0 bases, leaving 6 bases not matched to a gene. The CDR3 reads CASTPLAASTDTQYF. CDR3 in DNA: TGTGCCAGCACCCCACTAGCGGCAAGCACAGATACGCAGTATTTT.

This clone was recorded a few times. This chain uses TRBV3-1 (or the pseudogene TRBV3-2) with TRBJ1-2; 9 bases align to TRBD1. This CDR3 spans 14 amino acids. V was pared by 5 bases and J by 7 bases, with 8 bases of the junction left unmatched. From germline, CDR1 is LGHDT and CDR2 YNNKEL (reference sequence). The chain's CDR3 is CASSGTGTVLGYTF. The CDR3 bases are TGTGCCAGCAGCGGGACAGGGACGGTCCTTGGCTACACCTTC.

The chain recombines TRBV6-5 with TRBJ2-1, with 7 positions matching TRBD2. Per germline, CDR1 MNHEY and CDR2 SVGAGI. V gave up 8 bases and J gave up 3 bases; unmatched junction bases: 4. The CDR3 consists of 13 residues. The CDR3 DNA sequence: TGTGCCAGCTCTTTAGCGGGCTACAATGAGCAGTTCTTC. This encodes CASSLAGYNEQFF.